Listed below are T cell receptor beta chains from one sample, sequenced in a study of PD-1 blockade in mismatch repair-deficient tumors. The assay was immunoSEQ multiplex PCR, and TCRdb's table has in-frame clones only and misses some. The table lists just under 80,000 clones, about four fifths of them singletons. The sample in question was peripheral blood, obtained 44 weeks after starting pembrolizumab. These TCRs come from an adult with mismatch repair-deficient cancer. CDR3s include the opening cysteine and the closing phenylalanine or tryptophan. Each record gives: clone size, J gene, D gene, V gene, CDR3 protein, CDR3 DNA. D genes are given only for firm matches. Clone size is given for some rows only: seen once, a few or many times, or a class if the clone is expanded.

>NA|TRBJ2-5|NA|TRBV5-1
CASSLAGKETQYF
TGCGCCAGCAGCTTGGCGGGAAAAGAGACCCAGTACTTC
>NA|TRBJ2-7|NA|TRBV7-2
CASSPRRSPISSYEQYF
TGTGCCAGCAGCCCGAGGCGGTCACCAATTAGCTCCTACGAGCAGTACTTC
>NA|TRBJ2-6|NA|TRBV29-1
CSVDGADSGANVLTF
TGCAGCGTTGATGGGGCAGACTCTGGGGCCAACGTCCTGACTTTC
>NA|TRBJ2-7|TRBD2|TRBV6-5
CASRTSGYEQYF
TGTGCCAGCAGGACTAGCGGCTACGAGCAGTACTTC
>NA|TRBJ1-1|NA|TRBV6-5
CASNKGQGRTEAFF
TGTGCCAGCAACAAGGGGCAGGGGCGGACTGAAGCTTTCTTT
>NA|TRBJ2-1|NA|TRBV6-6
CASSSPALSYNEQFF
TGTGCCAGCAGTTCACCAGCTCTTTCATACAATGAGCAGTTCTTC
>NA|TRBJ2-7|TRBD2|TRBV19
CASSIALAGSYEQYF
TGTGCCAGTAGTATAGCGTTAGCGGGAAGTTACGAGCAGTACTTC
>NA|TRBJ2-7|TRBD1|TRBV12-5
CASGGGLSYEQYF
TGTGCTAGTGGAGGGGGCCTGTCCTACGAGCAGTACTTC
>NA|TRBJ1-1|NA|TRBV30
CAWTLGQARTEAFF
TGTGCCTGGACCCTGGGGCAGGCCCGCACTGAAGCTTTCTTT
>NA|TRBJ2-2|TRBD2|TRBV2
CASSEWAGVGTGELFF
TGTGCCAGCAGTGAATGGGCGGGAGTTGGGACCGGGGAGCTGTTTTTT
>few|TRBJ1-1|TRBD1|TRBV6-4
CASSAGQGRTEAFF
TGTGCCAGCAGCGCCGGACAGGGACGAACAGAAGCTTTCTTT
>NA|TRBJ2-1|NA|TRBV20-1
CSAKAVDEQFF
TGCAGTGCCAAGGCAGTGGATGAGCAGTTCTTC
>NA|TRBJ1-2|NA|TRBV2
CASRGPVGGPCTF
TGTGCCAGCAGGGGACCTGTGGGCGGACCGTGCACCTTC
>NA|TRBJ1-4|NA|TRBV9
CASSGSFGEKLFF
TGTGCCAGCTCGGGTAGTTTTGGGGAAAAACTGTTTTTT
>NA|TRBJ2-2|NA|TRBV11-3
CASSLGPNTGELFF
TGTGCCAGCAGCTTGGGTCCGAACACCGGGGAGCTGTTTTTT
>NA|TRBJ2-7|TRBD1|TRBV9
CASSASQSGTGYYEQYF
TGTGCCAGCAGCGCTAGCCAATCCGGGACAGGTTACTACGAGCAGTACTTC
>once|TRBJ1-1|TRBD1|TRBV7-8
CASSRTGARTEAFF
TGTGCCAGCAGCAGAACAGGGGCGCGAACTGAAGCTTTCTTT
>once|TRBJ2-7|TRBD2|TRBV27
CASRPQLAGGYYEQYF
TGTGCCAGCAGGCCTCAACTAGCGGGAGGGTACTACGAGCAGTACTTC
>few|TRBJ1-5|NA|TRBV19
CASSVDRNQPQHF
TGTGCCAGTAGTGTGGACCGCAATCAGCCCCAGCATTTT
>NA|TRBJ2-2|NA|TRBV15
CATSRVVGLPGELFF
TGTGCCACCAGCAGAGTGGTAGGACTCCCGGGGGAGCTGTTTTTT
>NA|TRBJ2-7|NA|TRBV7-9
CASTLQQGHSNEQYF
TGTGCCAGCACCCTACAACAGGGCCACTCCAACGAGCAGTACTTC
>NA|TRBJ1-1|NA|TRBV7-2
CASSSTPNTEAFF
TGTGCCAGCAGCTCGACTCCGAACACTGAAGCTTTCTTT
>NA|TRBJ2-1|TRBD1|TRBV5-1
CASSSRTGDINEQFF
TGCGCCAGCAGCTCCAGGACAGGGGATATCAATGAGCAGTTCTTC
>NA|TRBJ2-2|NA|TRBV9
CASSRRVPGTGELFF
TGTGCCAGCAGCAGGCGGGTCCCCGGCACCGGGGAGCTGTTTTTT
>few|TRBJ2-4|NA|TRBV7-2
CASSLEGRVNIQYF
TGTGCCAGCAGCTTAGAAGGCAGGGTAAACATTCAGTACTTC
>NA|TRBJ1-1|NA|TRBV6-1
CASSVTVKTEAFF
TGTGCCAGCAGTGTGACAGTGAAAACTGAAGCTTTCTTT
>NA|TRBJ2-6|NA|TRBV15
CATSRQSSGANVLTF
TGTGCCACCAGCAGACAGAGCTCTGGGGCCAACGTCCTGACTTTC
>NA|TRBJ1-5|NA|TRBV19
CASSPQISNQPQHF
TGTGCCAGTAGTCCACAGATTAGCAATCAGCCCCAGCATTTT
>NA|TRBJ2-3|NA|TRBV6-1
CASTLSGGTDTQYF
TGTGCCAGCACCCTTAGCGGTGGCACAGATACGCAGTATTTT
>once|TRBJ1-2|NA|TRBV4-3
CASSPSGANYGYTF
TGCGCCAGCAGCCCCTCAGGGGCCAACTATGGCTACACCTTC
>NA|TRBJ2-7|NA|TRBV2
CASSVAGAYEQYF
TGTGCCAGCAGTGTGGCGGGTGCCTACGAGCAGTACTTC
>NA|TRBJ2-7|TRBD2|TRBV15
CATSREAGGSYEQYF
TGTGCCACCAGCAGAGAAGCGGGAGGATCCTACGAGCAGTACTTC
>NA|TRBJ2-5|NA|TRBV10-2
CASRPGTQTGAQYF
TGCGCCAGCAGGCCCGGGACACAGACTGGGGCCCAGTACTTC
>NA|TRBJ1-2|TRBD1|TRBV9
CASSVALQGREGYTF
TGTGCCAGCAGCGTAGCTCTACAGGGGAGGGAAGGCTACACCTTC
>NA|TRBJ2-7|NA|TRBV6-5
CASSYSGSHYEQYF
TGTGCCAGCAGTTACTCCGGCAGCCACTACGAGCAGTACTTC
>NA|TRBJ1-4|TRBD1|TRBV10-3
CAISETPGQINEKLFF
TGTGCCATCAGTGAGACTCCGGGACAGATAAATGAAAAACTGTTTTTT
>NA|TRBJ2-1|TRBD2|TRBV2
CASSEQLASHNEQFF
TGTGCCAGCAGTGAACAACTAGCGTCCCACAATGAGCAGTTCTTC
>NA|TRBJ2-7|NA|TRBV6-6
CASSVERGLEQYF
TGTGCCAGCAGTGTAGAACGGGGACTCGAGCAGTACTTC
>NA|TRBJ1-4|NA|TRBV5-5
CASSLVTSENEKLFF
TGTGCCAGCAGCTTGGTAACGTCAGAGAATGAAAAACTGTTTTTT
>NA|TRBJ2-3|TRBD2|TRBV7-2
CASSLGTSGRSDTQYF
TGTGCCAGCAGCTTAGGAACTAGCGGGAGATCAGATACGCAGTATTTT
>few|TRBJ2-7|NA|TRBV6-6
CASSYTHEQYF
TGTGCCAGCAGTTACACCCACGAGCAGTACTTC
>few|TRBJ1-3|NA|TRBV5-4
CASSERASGNTIYF
TGTGCCAGCAGCGAACGGGCCTCTGGAAACACCATATATTTT
>NA|TRBJ2-7|TRBD1|TRBV19
CASSSDRGQKQYF
TGTGCCAGTAGTAGTGACAGGGGGCAGAAGCAGTACTTC
>NA|TRBJ2-1|TRBD2|TRBV12-5
CASGLVPRDGGGRYFFPYNEQFF
TGTGCTAGTGGTTTGGTACCACGGGACGGCGGCGGGAGGTATTTCTTCCCCTACAATGAGCAGTTCTTC
>NA|TRBJ1-4|NA|TRBV14
CASSQDSGVTNEKLFF
TGTGCCAGCAGCCAAGATTCGGGGGTGACTAATGAAAAACTGTTTTTT
>few|TRBJ1-1|NA|TRBV4-1
CASSQVTANTEAFF
TGCGCCAGCAGCCAAGTTACAGCGAACACTGAAGCTTTCTTT
>NA|TRBJ2-5|NA|TRBV13
CASSEGGWAHQETQYF
TGTGCCAGCAGCGAAGGCGGGTGGGCACACCAAGAGACCCAGTACTTC